This T cell receptor beta chain was obtained from a study of regulatory T cells in long-lasting Graves disease (dated by TCRdb to about 2021). For the study in its entirety: To count as having persistent Graves' disease, a patient had to have received antithyroid drug treatment for over 5 years with TSH receptor autoantibodies remaining persistently positive. On average, persistent Graves' disease patients in the clinical cohort had been on antithyroid drugs for around ten years. The study was conducted in China and was registered as a clinical trial. This study used TCR sequencing and RNA sequencing of peripheral blood to compare persistent Graves' disease patients against newly diagnosed Graves' disease patients. A total of some 33 samples were covered by TCR sequencing, comprising roughly 13 persistent and around 20 newly diagnosed Graves' disease patients.

Of note for this clonotype: Its binding antigen is unknown. No base qualities exist here, and no much larger clone lies one base off it.

The library was built by means of multiplex PCR. The instrument was an Illumina HiSeq 4000. To build TCR beta libraries, CDR3 regions were amplified by Arm-PCR using iRepertoire HTBI primers. Before sequencing, the PCR products went through gel purification. Per the original workflow: Gene usage analysis of CDR3 amino acid clonotypes used the approximately 62 TRBV and approximately 13 TRBJ segments found across samples. COPE and FqMerger were used to merge filtered high-quality paired reads into contigs. BLAST was used to align contigs to IMGT TRBV, TRBD and TRBJ reference genes, with CDR3 defined following IMGT. Clonotypes above 0.1% frequency were classified as highly expanded clones. Shannon entropy was used to measure repertoire diversity, and the Gini coefficient was used to measure V-J evenness. A clonotype was considered public if more than one individual shared it. TCRdb trimmed the raw reads at Q25, called clones with MiXCR and kept productive beta chains. Every entry covers one CDR3 protein and lists the most common genes and DNA from its rows. These V and J calls originate from TCRdb's pipeline instead of the authors' own analysis. This sample holds a few hundred thousand distinct CDR3 sequences; around 23% were observed only once. Roughly 50% of the sample is in the top ten clones.

Explained via the paper, the time point label denotes: persistent/refractory GD, antithyroid drugs over 5 years with positive TRAb. For both TCR sequencing and RNA sequencing, RNA was extracted from PBMCs using TRIzol. Graves' disease was diagnosed according to American Thyroid Association guidelines. Recruitment of patients was carried out at an endocrinology department in Xi'an, China. Each patient gave about 8.1 milliliters of peripheral blood, collected in an EDTA anticoagulant tube. Ficoll Paque Plus density gradient separation was used to isolate PBMCs, and no additional T cell sorting was done. An Agilent 2100 Bioanalyzer and agarose gel were used to check RNA quality, while a NanoDrop 2000 measured RNA concentration. The CDR3 has 17 amino acids, counting the end cysteine and phenylalanine. Of the read, only the CDR3 DNA is kept; its 51 bases are in frame from base 1. The germline V gene (reference sequence) gives CDR1 as LNHNV and CDR2 as YYDKDF. V is cut by 1 base and J by 2 bases, and the space between the germline ends is 15 bases.

What the research found in general, with its limitations: Compared with newly diagnosed patients, patients with persistent Graves' disease had lower TCR Shannon entropy and fewer highly expanded clones, which suggests clonal expansion. TRBV28, TRBJ1-2 and TRBJ2-5 were preferentially used in persistent disease, while TRBV20-1 and TRBJ2-1 were favored in newly diagnosed disease. Sequencing and analysis were limited to the TCR beta chain. A larger number of public clonotypes was shared among persistent patients (fewer than 3,000) than among newly diagnosed patients (around 970). Peripheral blood alone was examined, since thyroid tissue, which constituted the primary lesion, could not be accessed. The authors acknowledged the small sample size as a limitation that may reduce accuracy.

The material was peripheral blood mononuclear cells (PBMCs), obtained when the disease was refractory, from a patient treated with antithyroid drugs. The TCR comes from a female donor with Graves disease. The chain is made from TRBV15 and TRBJ1-3; too little of a D gene remains to name it. The base sequence is TGTGCCACCAGCAGAGGTGGGCCGGGCCTCGCTGGAAACACCATATATTTT. It translates as CATSRGGPGLAGNTIYF.